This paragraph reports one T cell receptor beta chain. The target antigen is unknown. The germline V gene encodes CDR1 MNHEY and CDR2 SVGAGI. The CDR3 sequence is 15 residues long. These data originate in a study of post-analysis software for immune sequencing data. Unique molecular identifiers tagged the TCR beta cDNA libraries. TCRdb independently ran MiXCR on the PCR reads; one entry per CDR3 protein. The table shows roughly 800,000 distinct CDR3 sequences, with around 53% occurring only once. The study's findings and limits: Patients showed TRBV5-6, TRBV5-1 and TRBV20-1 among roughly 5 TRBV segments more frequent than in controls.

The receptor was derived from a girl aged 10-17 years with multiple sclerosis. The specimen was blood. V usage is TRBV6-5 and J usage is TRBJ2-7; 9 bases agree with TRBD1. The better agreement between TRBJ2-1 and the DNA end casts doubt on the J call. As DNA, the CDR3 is TGTGCCAGCAGTCTCGGGACAGGGAGGATGAATGAGCAGTTCTTC. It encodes CASSLGTGRMNEQFF.